The rows below give T cell receptor beta chains drawn from one sample of a study of T-cell reconstitution after alpha-beta-depleted transplantation in children. TCRdb reprocessed the PCR reads with MiXCR, giving one entry per CDR3 protein. The sample consists of 550,000 to 600,000 distinct CDR3 sequences, about 21% of them appearing once. The sample here was PBMCs, mostly from graft donor cells, taken 360 days after TCRalphabeta/CD19-depleted stem cell transplant. The receptors come from a boy younger than two who had a stem cell transplant for acute myeloid leukemia, so the T cells may come from the graft donor. Both conserved end residues are part of each CDR3. D genes are given only for firm matches. Clone size is shown for a subset of rows, as once, few, many or a class of expanded clone.

TGTGCCAGCAGGAAGAGCGGACAGGTTTATAATTCACCCCTCCACTTT,CASRKSGQVYNSPLHF,TRBJ1-6,TRBD1,TRBV6-1,many
TGTGCCAGCAGACCGCAGGGGGCGGGCAATCAGCCCCAGCATTTT,CASRPQGAGNQPQHF,TRBJ1-5,TRBD1,TRBV12-3/TRBV12-4,-
TGTGCCAGCAGTTACTCGATGGCGGGGGCAGGTCAAGAGACCCAGTACTTC,CASSYSMAGAGQETQYF,TRBJ2-5,-,TRBV6-5,few
TGTGCCAGCAGCGTAGATCTGAAGCCCCAGTACTTC,CASSVDLKPQYF,TRBJ2-5,-,TRBV7-9,-
TGCGCCAGCAGCTTGGCCTGGAGTCCTCCCCCTAATGAAAAACTGTTTTTT,CASSLAWSPPPNEKLFF,TRBJ1-4,-,TRBV5-1,-
TGCAGTGCTAGAGATGGGTGGACAGATTCCTACAATGAGCAGTTCTTC,CSARDGWTDSYNEQFF,TRBJ2-1,-,TRBV20-1,many
TGCAGCGTTCTAGGGGCTAACAGCCTTGGCTATGGCTACACCTTC,CSVLGANSLGYGYTF,TRBJ1-2,-,TRBV29-1,-
TGTGCCAGCAGCTTCACGACAGGCCGGATCCACTTT,CASSFTTGRIHF,TRBJ1-6,-,TRBV7-9,-
TGCGCCAGCAGCCAAGGGCTAAGTTTTGGCGGGAAAGGCACAGATACGCAGTATTTT,CASSQGLSFGGKGTDTQYF,TRBJ2-3,-,TRBV10-2,-
TGTGCCAGCAGTTACCGGGCGCAGTACACCTTC,CASSYRAQYTF,TRBJ1-2,-,TRBV6-5,few